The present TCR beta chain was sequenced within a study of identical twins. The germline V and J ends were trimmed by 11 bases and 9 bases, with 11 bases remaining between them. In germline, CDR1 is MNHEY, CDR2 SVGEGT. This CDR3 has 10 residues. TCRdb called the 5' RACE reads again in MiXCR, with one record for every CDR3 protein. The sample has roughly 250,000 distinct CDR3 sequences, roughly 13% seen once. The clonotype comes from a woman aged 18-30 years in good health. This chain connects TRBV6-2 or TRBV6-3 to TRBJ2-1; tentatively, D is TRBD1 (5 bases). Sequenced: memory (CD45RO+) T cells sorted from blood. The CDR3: CASGRGEQFF. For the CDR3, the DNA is TGTGCCTCCGGAAGGGGTGAGCAGTTCTTC.